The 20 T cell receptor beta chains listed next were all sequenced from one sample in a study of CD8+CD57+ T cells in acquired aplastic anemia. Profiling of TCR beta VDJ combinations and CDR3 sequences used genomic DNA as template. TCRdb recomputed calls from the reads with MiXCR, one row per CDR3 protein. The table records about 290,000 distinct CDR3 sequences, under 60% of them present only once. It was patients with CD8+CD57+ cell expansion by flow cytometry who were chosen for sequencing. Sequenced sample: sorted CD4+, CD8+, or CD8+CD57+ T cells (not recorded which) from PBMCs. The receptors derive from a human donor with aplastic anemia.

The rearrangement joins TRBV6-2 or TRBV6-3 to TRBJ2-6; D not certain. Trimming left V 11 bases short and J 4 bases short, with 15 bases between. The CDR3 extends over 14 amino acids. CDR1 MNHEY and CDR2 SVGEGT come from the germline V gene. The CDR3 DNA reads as TGTGCCTCCCGAACGCCAGAGGGGGCCAACGTCCTGACTTTC. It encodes CASRTPEGANVLTF.

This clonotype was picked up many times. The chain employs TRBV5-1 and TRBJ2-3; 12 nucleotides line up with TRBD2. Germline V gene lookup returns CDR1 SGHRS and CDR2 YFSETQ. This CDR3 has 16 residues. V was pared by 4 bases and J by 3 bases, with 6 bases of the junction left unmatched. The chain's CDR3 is CASSIASGGATDTQYF. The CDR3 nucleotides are TGCGCCAGCAGCATTGCTAGCGGGGGGGCTACAGATACGCAGTATTTT.

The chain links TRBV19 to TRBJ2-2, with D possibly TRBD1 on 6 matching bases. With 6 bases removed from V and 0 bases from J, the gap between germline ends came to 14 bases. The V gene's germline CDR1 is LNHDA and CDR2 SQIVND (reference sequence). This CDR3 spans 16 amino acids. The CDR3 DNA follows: TGTGCCAGTAGACCCTCCCGGACAGCGAACACCGGGGAGCTGTTTTTT. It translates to CASRPSRTANTGELFF.

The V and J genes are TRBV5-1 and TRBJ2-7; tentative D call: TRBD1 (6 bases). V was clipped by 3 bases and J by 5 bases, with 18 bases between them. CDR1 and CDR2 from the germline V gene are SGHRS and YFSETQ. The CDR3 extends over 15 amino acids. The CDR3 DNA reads TGCGCCAGCAGCTCAACAGGGAAAAACTTCCACGAGCAGTACTTC. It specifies CASSSTGKNFHEQYF.

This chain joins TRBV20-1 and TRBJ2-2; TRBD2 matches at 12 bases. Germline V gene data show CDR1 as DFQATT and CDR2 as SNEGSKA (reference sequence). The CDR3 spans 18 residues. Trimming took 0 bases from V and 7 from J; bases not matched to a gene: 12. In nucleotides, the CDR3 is TGCAGTGCTAGAGATAAGAGGCTAGCGGGAGGGTCGGTCGGGGAGCTGTTTTTT. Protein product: CSARDKRLAGGSVGELFF.

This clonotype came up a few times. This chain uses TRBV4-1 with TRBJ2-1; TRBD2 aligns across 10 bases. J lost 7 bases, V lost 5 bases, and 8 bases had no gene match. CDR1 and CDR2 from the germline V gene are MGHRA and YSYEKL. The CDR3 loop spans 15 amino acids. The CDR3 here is CASSFGLAVWNEQFF. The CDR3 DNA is TGCGCCAGCAGCTTCGGACTAGCGGTCTGGAATGAGCAGTTCTTC.

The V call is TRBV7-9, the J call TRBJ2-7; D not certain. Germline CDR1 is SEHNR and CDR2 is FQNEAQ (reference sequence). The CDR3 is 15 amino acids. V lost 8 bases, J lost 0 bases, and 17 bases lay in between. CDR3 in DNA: TGTGCCAGCTCTGATACTCGGACGGACTCCTACGAGCAGTACTTC. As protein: CASSDTRTDSYEQYF.

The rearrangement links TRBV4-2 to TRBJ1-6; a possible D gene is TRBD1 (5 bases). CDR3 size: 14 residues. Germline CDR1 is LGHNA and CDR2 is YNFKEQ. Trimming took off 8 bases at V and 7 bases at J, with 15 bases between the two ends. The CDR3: CASQPSGENSPLHF. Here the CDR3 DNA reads TGTGCCAGCCAACCCTCGGGGGAGAATTCACCCCTCCACTTT.

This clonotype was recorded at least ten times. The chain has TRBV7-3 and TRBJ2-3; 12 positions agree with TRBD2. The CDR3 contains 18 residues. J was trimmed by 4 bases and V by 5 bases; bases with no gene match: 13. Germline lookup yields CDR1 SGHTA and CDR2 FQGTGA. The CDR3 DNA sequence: TGTGCCAGCAGCCCGTCTAGCGGGGGGGCCGGGTTGTCAGATACGCAGTATTTT. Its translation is CASSPSSGGAGLSDTQYF.

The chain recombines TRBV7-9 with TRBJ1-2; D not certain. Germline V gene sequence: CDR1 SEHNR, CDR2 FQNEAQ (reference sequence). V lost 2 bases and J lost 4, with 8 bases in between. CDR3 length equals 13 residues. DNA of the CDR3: TGTGCCAGCAGCTTAAATGGAGGCTATGGCTACACCTTC. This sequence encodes CASSLNGGYGYTF.

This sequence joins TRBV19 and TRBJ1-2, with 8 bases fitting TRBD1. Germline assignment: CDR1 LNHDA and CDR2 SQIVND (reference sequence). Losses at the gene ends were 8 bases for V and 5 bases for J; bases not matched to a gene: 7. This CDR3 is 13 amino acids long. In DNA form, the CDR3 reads TGTGCCAGTTCTCGGGACAGGTGGTATGGCTACACCTTC. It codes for CASSRDRWYGYTF.

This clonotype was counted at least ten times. CDR3 sequence (DNA): TGTGCCAGCAGTTTATCGGGGGTTAGCTCCTACGAGCAGTACTTC. Amino acids: CASSLSGVSSYEQYF. V is TRBV27 and J is TRBJ2-7, with D possibly called TRBD1 or TRBD2 (5 bases each). CDR1 is MNHEY and CDR2 is SMNVEV in the germline V gene (reference sequence). V lost 0 bases to trimming and J lost 0 bases, with 9 bases between them. CDR3 length: 15 amino acids.

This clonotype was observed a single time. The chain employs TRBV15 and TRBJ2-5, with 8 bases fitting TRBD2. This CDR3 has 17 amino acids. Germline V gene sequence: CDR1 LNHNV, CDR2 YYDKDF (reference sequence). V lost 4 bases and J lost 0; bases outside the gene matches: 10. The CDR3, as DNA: TGTGCCACCAGCAAAGAGGCCGGGGGGGGGGACCAAGAGACCCAGTACTTC. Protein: CATSKEAGGGDQETQYF.

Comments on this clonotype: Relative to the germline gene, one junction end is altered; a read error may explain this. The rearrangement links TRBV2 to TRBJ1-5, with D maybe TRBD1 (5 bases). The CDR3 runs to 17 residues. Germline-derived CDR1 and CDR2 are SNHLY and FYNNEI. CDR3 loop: CASSESPGKLSNQPKHF. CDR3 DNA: TGTGCCAGCAGTGAATCCCCAGGGAAGTTAAGCAATCAGCCCAAGCATTTT.

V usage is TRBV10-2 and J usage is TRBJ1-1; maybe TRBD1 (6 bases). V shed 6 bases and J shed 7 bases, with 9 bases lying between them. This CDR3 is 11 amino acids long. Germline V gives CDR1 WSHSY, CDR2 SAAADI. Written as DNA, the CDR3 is TGCGCCAGCAGACAGGGAAATGAAGCTTTCTTT. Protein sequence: CASRQGNEAFF.

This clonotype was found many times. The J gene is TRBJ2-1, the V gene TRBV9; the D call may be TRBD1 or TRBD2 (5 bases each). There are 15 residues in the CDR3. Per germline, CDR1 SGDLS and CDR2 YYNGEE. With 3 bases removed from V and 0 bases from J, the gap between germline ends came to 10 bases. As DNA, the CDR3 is TGTGCCAGCAGCGGGGGGTGGAGCTCCTACAATGAGCAGTTCTTC. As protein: CASSGGWSSYNEQFF.

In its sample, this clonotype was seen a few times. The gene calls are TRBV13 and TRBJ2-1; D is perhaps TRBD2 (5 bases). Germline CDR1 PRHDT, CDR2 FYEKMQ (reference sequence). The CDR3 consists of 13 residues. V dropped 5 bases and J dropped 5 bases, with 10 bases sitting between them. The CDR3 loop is CASSVDYHNEQFF. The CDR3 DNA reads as TGTGCCAGCAGCGTAGACTACCACAATGAGCAGTTCTTC.

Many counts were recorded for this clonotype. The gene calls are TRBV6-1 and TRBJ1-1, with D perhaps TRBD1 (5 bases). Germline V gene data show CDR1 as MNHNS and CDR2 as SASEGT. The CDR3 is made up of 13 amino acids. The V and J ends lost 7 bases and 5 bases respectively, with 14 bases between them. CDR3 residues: CASTREAWTEAFF. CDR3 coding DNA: TGTGCCAGCACCAGGGAGGCATGGACTGAAGCTTTCTTT.

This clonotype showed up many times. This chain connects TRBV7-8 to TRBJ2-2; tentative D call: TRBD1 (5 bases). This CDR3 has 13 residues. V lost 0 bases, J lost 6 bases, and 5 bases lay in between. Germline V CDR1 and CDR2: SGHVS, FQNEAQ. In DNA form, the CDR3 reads TGTGCCAGCAGCTTAGCAGGGGCCGGGGAGCTGTTTTTT. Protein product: CASSLAGAGELFF.

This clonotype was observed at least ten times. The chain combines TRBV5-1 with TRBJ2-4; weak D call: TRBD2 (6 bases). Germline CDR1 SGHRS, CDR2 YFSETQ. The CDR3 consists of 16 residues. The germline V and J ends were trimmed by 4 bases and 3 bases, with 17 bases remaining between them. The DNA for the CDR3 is TGCGCCAGCAGCGGACAACGGGGGATTGTCAAAAACATTCAGTACTTC. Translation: CASSGQRGIVKNIQYF.